These 12 T cell receptor beta chains were sequenced from one sample in a study of cytomegalovirus exposure and HLA in healthy donors. PCR used 60 Vbeta primers and 13 Jbeta primers. Repertoires were generated with immunoSEQ multiplex PCR, while TCRdb's copy carries only in-frame clones and drops some. In the table there are approximately 70,000 clones, about 77% of which are singletons. Sequencing was performed on PBMCs. The receptors here all came from a man aged 35 to 55 in good health and CMV-seronegative.

The rearrangement links TRBV19 to TRBJ1-2; D is undetermined. V lost 5 bases and J lost 2, with 9 bases in between. This CDR3 spans 13 amino acids. Germline values: CDR1 LNHDA, CDR2 SQIVND (reference sequence). In DNA, the CDR3 is TGTGCCAGTAGTTTCGTCGGGAACTATGGCTACACCTTC. As protein: CASSFVGNYGYTF.

The chain carries TRBV28 and TRBJ2-2, with 11 bases aligning to TRBD2. This CDR3 region has 15 residues. The germline CDR1 and CDR2 sequences are MDHEN and SYDVKM. After removal of 6 bases from V and 5 bases from J, the junction contained 5 bases not matched to a gene. The CDR3 DNA follows: TGTGCCAGCAGCCTAGCGGGAGGTCGTACCGGGGAGCTGTTTTTT. This gives the protein CASSLAGGRTGELFF.

The count of this clone is one. The V call is TRBV11-2, the J call TRBJ1-6, with TRBD1 matching over 7 bases. This CDR3 is 14 amino acids long. The germline CDR1 and CDR2 sequences are SGHAT and FQNNGV. V was clipped by 5 bases and J by 9 bases; unmatched bases: 7. The CDR3 sequence: CASSPPDRVSPLHF. The CDR3 DNA reads TGTGCCAGCAGCCCGCCCGACAGGGTTTCACCCCTCCACTTT.

The genes are TRBV7-9 and TRBJ2-7, with 11 bases aligning to TRBD2. The CDR3 runs 14 residues. V was clipped by 0 bases and J by 8 bases; unmatched bases: 3. CDR1 is SEHNR, CDR2 FQNEAQ, per germline (reference sequence). CDR3 sequence reads: CASSLATSGIKQYF. The CDR3 region has the DNA TGTGCCAGCAGCTTAGCGACTAGCGGGATTAAGCAGTACTTC.

J is TRBJ2-7 and V is TRBV1; the table's D gene call, TRBD1, was not cross checked with the DNA. TRBV1 is annotated as a pseudogene. The length of the CDR3 is 13 residues. The CDR3: CTQSGTGAYEQYF. CDR3 DNA: TGCACCCAATCCGGGACAGGGGCCTACGAGCAGTACTTC.

V and J are TRBV6-4 and TRBJ2-3; 10 positions match TRBD2. Germline-derived CDR1 and CDR2 are MRHNA and SNTAGT. The CDR3 covers 14 residues. V lost 5 bases, J lost 2 bases, and 1 base stayed unmatched. The CDR3 loop is CASSTSGVTDTQYF. CDR3 nucleotides: TGTGCCAGCAGTACTAGCGGGGTCACAGATACGCAGTATTTT.

V usage is TRBV27 and J usage is TRBJ1-4; D gene unclear. V was cut by 6 bases and J by 0 bases, with 20 bases left in between. Germline CDR1 and CDR2: MNHEY and SMNVEV (reference sequence). The CDR3 is made up of 18 amino acids. CDR3 nucleotides: TGTGCCAGCAGCCCACTTCTTCCTCAAGGAGCAACTAATGAAAAACTGTTTTTT. This codes for CASSPLLPQGATNEKLFF.

The rearrangement uses TRBV10-1 and TRBJ1-1; TRBD1 is a possible D gene (5 bases). CDR1 and CDR2 (germline): WNHNN, SYGVQD (reference sequence). Trimming took 5 bases from V and 1 from J, leaving 11 bases between them. The CDR3 covers 14 residues. CDR3 in amino acids: CASSNHRSNTEAFF. The CDR3, as DNA: TGCGCCAGCAGTAACCACAGGTCGAACACTGAAGCTTTCTTT.

The chain employs TRBV7-3 and TRBJ2-5; D might be TRBD2 (5 bases). CDR1 and CDR2 from the germline V gene are SGHTA and FQGTGA. V was trimmed by 5 bases and J by 1 base, leaving 11 bases between them. This CDR3 comprises 14 residues. The CDR3 region has the DNA TGTGCCAGCAGCCCTGCCCGGGGCCAAGAGACCCAGTACTTC. Translated, it gives CASSPARGQETQYF.

The chain recombines TRBV5-1 with TRBJ1-5, with D possibly TRBD1 on 6 matching bases. Trimming took 0 bases from V and 4 from J, leaving 8 bases between them. From germline, CDR1 is SGHRS and CDR2 YFSETQ. The CDR3 has 14 residues. CDR3 residues: CASSLVDRNQPQHF. For the CDR3, the DNA is TGCGCCAGCAGCTTGGTGGACAGAAATCAGCCCCAGCATTTT.

The J gene is TRBJ2-2, the V gene TRBV4-1; TRBD1 might be the D (5 bases). The V gene lost 3 bases and the J gene lost 1 base, with 9 bases spanning the gap. The CDR3 runs to 15 residues. CDR1 and CDR2 from the germline V gene are MGHRA and YSYEKL. The CDR3 DNA reads as TGCGCCAGCAGCCAGGGTAGGGGGAACACCGGGGAGCTGTTTTTT. Translated: CASSQGRGNTGELFF.

CDR3: CASSPARGAHNSPLHF. CDR3 nucleotides: TGTGCCAGCTCCCCAGCCCGGGGGGCTCATAATTCACCCCTCCACTTT. The V and J genes are TRBV18 and TRBJ1-6; D is perhaps TRBD1 (6 bases). This CDR3 is 16 amino acids long. V shed 6 bases and J shed 5 bases, with 17 bases lying between them. The V gene's germline CDR1 is KGHSH and CDR2 LQKENI.